Listed here are 24 T cell receptor beta chains from one sample, sequenced in a study of blood T cell repertoires in COVID-19. Repertoires were generated with immunoSEQ multiplex PCR, while TCRdb's copy carries only in-frame clones and drops some. Counted here are approximately 110,000 clones, around 83% occurring once; the ten biggest clones make up under 4%. The material sequenced was peripheral blood. The receptors here all came from a man aged 40-49 years with acute or convalescent COVID-19.

This clone was counted only a few times. The chain carries TRBV30 and TRBJ2-7, with 8 positions matching TRBD1. The CDR3 is 13 amino acids. The ends lost 2 bases at V and 6 bases at J; junction bases unmatched: 6. From germline, CDR1 is GTSNPN and CDR2 SVGIG (reference sequence). The CDR3 region is CAWSKQGVSEQYF. The CDR3 nucleotides are TGTGCCTGGAGTAAACAGGGGGTTTCCGAGCAGTACTTC.

This chain links TRBV3-1 (or the pseudogene TRBV3-2) with TRBJ2-1; D is possibly TRBD2 (5 bases). Trimming stripped 5 bases from V and 1 base from J, with 12 bases between. Germline CDR1 LGHDT, CDR2 YNNKEL (reference sequence). This CDR3 contains 15 residues. This CDR3 is CASSSSRTSYNEQFF. The CDR3 DNA follows: TGTGCCAGCAGCTCCTCCCGGACTTCCTACAATGAGCAGTTCTTC.

The CDR3 loop reads CASTGRGYQETQYF. CDR3 nucleotide sequence: TGTGCCAGTACTGGCAGGGGTTATCAAGAGACCCAGTACTTC. The chain has TRBV19 and TRBJ2-5; tentatively, D is TRBD1 (6 bases). From germline, CDR1 is LNHDA and CDR2 SQIVND (reference sequence). This CDR3 is 14 amino acids long. Trimming removed 7 bases from V and 2 bases from J, with 14 bases in between. Complete variable domain (other parts from reference TRBV19 and TRBJ2-5): DGGITQSPKYLFRKEGQNVTLSCEQNLNHDAMYWYRQDPGQGLRLIYYSQIVNDFQKGDIAEGYSVSREKKESFPLTVTSAQKNPTAFYLCASTGRGYQETQYFGPGTRLLVL.

V gene TRBV7-9 combines with J gene TRBJ2-7; possibly TRBD2 for D (6 bases). Germline CDR1 reads SEHNR; CDR2 reads FQNEAQ (reference sequence). The CDR3 is made up of 15 amino acids. Trimming took off 1 base at V and 0 bases at J, with 10 bases between the two ends. The CDR3 loop is CASSLGAGSSYEQYF. The CDR3 coding sequence is TGTGCCAGCAGCTTAGGGGCGGGGAGCTCCTACGAGCAGTACTTC.

The J gene is TRBJ1-4, the V gene TRBV9; 11 bases fit TRBD1. CDR3 length: 13 amino acids. In germline, CDR1 is SGDLS, CDR2 YYNGEE. The junction had 2 bases not matched to a gene; V was cut back by 5 bases and J by 8 bases. The CDR3 loop is CASSGTGGEKLFF. The CDR3 nucleotides are TGTGCCAGCAGTGGGACAGGGGGGGAAAAACTGTTTTTT.

The chain employs TRBV7-2 and TRBJ1-1; D not certain. The CDR3 runs to 15 residues. The germline V gene has CDR1 SGHTA and CDR2 FQGNSA. Trimming shortened V by 7 bases and J by 8 bases, and 23 bases separated the two germline ends. CDR3 region: CASTPGGSFGGEAFF. For the CDR3, the DNA is TGTGCCAGCACCCCGGGTGGGTCCTTCGGTGGGGAAGCTTTCTTT.

The CDR3 sequence is CASSFSEGAHGYTF. The CDR3 DNA reads TGTGCCAGCAGCTTCTCGGAGGGGGCGCATGGCTACACCTTC. This rearrangement joins TRBV7-9 to TRBJ1-2; 7 nucleotides match TRBD1. The CDR3 consists of 14 residues. The junction had 7 bases not matched to a gene; V was cut back by 3 bases and J by 6 bases. The germline V gene encodes CDR1 SEHNR and CDR2 FQNEAQ (reference sequence).

The V call is TRBV6-5, the J call TRBJ2-7; TRBD2 matches at 7 bases. V lost 2 bases, J lost 4 bases, and 8 bases stayed unmatched. Germline V lookup: CDR1 MNHEY, CDR2 SVGAGI. The CDR3 has 15 amino acids. CDR3 in DNA: TGTGCCAGCAGTTACGTAGCGGGCCCGGGATACGAGCAGTACTTC. Translation: CASSYVAGPGYEQYF.

CDR3 coding DNA: TGTGCCAGTAGCACGGGGATCTCTGGAAACACCATATATTTT. Protein product: CASSTGISGNTIYF. The genes are TRBV19 and TRBJ1-3, with D unclear. V lost 6 bases and J lost 0, with 9 bases in between. Germline V gene data show CDR1 as LNHDA and CDR2 as SQIVND (reference sequence). The CDR3 consists of 14 residues.

This clone was picked up one time. The gene calls are TRBV7-6 and TRBJ1-1, with D tentatively TRBD1 (5 bases). This CDR3 region has 16 residues. Looked up from germline, CDR1 is SGHVS and CDR2 is FNYEAQ. With 2 bases removed from V and 0 bases from J, the gap between germline ends came to 13 bases. CDR3 DNA sequence: TGTGCCAGCAGCTTATATGGGGGGAGCATGAACACTGAAGCTTTCTTT. This encodes CASSLYGGSMNTEAFF.

The sample holds one count of this clone. The chain joins TRBV12-3 or TRBV12-4 to TRBJ1-5; weak D call: TRBD1 (6 bases). The germline V and J ends were trimmed by 5 bases and 6 bases, with 11 bases remaining between them. The CDR3 length is 13 residues. The CDR3 bases are TGTGCCAGCAGTCACCCAGGGGCTCAGCCCCAGCATTTT. Amino acid sequence: CASSHPGAQPQHF.

This clone was observed a handful of times. V usage is TRBV2 and J usage is TRBJ1-5; 8 bases align to TRBD1. This CDR3 spans 13 amino acids. Germline trimming cut 11 bases from V and 4 bases from J; bases unmatched to any gene: 7. The germline gives CDR1 SNHLY, CDR2 FYNNEI. CDR3 coding DNA: TGTGCCGCTCAGGGGGCGTCAAATCAGCCCCAGCATTTT. Protein: CAAQGASNQPQHF.

The chain employs TRBV5-8 and TRBJ1-5; 7 bases line up with TRBD1. In germline, CDR1 is SGHTS, CDR2 YDEGEE. The CDR3 sequence is 15 residues long. The V and J ends lost 0 bases and 6 bases, in that order; junction bases with no gene match: 6. CDR3: CASSLEGGWSQPQHF. The CDR3 DNA is TGTGCCAGCAGCTTGGAAGGGGGCTGGAGTCAGCCCCAGCATTTT.

CDR3 sequence reads: CASSLLAGSTDTQYF. The CDR3 DNA is TGCGCCAGCAGCTTACTAGCGGGAAGCACAGATACGCAGTATTTT. The J gene is TRBJ2-3, the V gene TRBV5-1, with 10 bases identical to TRBD2. The junction had 0 bases not matched to a gene; V was cut back by 2 bases and J by 0 bases. Germline V CDR1 and CDR2: SGHRS, YFSETQ. The CDR3 sequence is 15 residues long.

The table lists this clone with a count of one. The CDR3 spells CASRQGAGNTIYF. In nucleotides, the CDR3 is TGTGCCAGTCGACAGGGCGCTGGAAACACCATATATTTT. The rearrangement links TRBV3-1 (or the pseudogene TRBV3-2) to TRBJ1-3; the match to TRBD1 covers 7 bases. CDR1 is LGHDT and CDR2 is YNNKEL in the germline V gene (reference sequence). This CDR3 is built from 13 residues. V was pared by 9 bases and J by 2 bases, with 4 bases of the junction left unmatched.

The chain recombines TRBV5-1 with TRBJ2-7; D possibly corresponds to TRBD1 (6 bases). Germline CDR1 SGHRS, CDR2 YFSETQ. The CDR3 covers 13 residues. V was pared by 4 bases and J by 3 bases, with 11 bases between. In nucleotides, the CDR3 is TGCGCCAGCAGCCTGCAACAGGGCTACGAGCAGTACTTC. Translated, it gives CASSLQQGYEQYF.

The V and J genes are TRBV24-1 and TRBJ1-2, with 8 bases lining up with TRBD1. CDR3 length equals 13 residues. V was clipped by 7 bases and J by 4 bases; unmatched bases: 4. From germline, CDR1 is KGHDR and CDR2 SFDVKD. The CDR3 sequence is CATSAGQGYGYTF. As DNA, the CDR3 is TGTGCCACCAGCGCCGGACAGGGCTATGGCTACACCTTC.

This clone is a singleton in its sample. The J gene is TRBJ2-7, the V gene TRBV15; D is uncertain. V was shortened by 0 bases and J by 5 bases, with 8 bases between the two germline ends. Looked up from germline, CDR1 is LNHNV and CDR2 is YYDKDF (reference sequence). The CDR3 spans 13 residues. The chain's CDR3 is CATSRDFRDEQYF. CDR3 DNA sequence: TGTGCCACCAGCAGAGATTTCCGGGACGAGCAGTACTTC.

The rearrangement uses TRBV29-1 and TRBJ1-2; TRBD1 is a possible D gene (6 bases). Germline assignment: CDR1 SQVTM and CDR2 ANQGSEA. Trimming removed 4 bases from V and 8 bases from J, with 14 bases in between. This CDR3 spans 12 amino acids. This CDR3 reads CSVVGQGNGYTF. The DNA for the CDR3 is TGCAGCGTTGTAGGGCAGGGGAACGGCTACACCTTC.

The V call is TRBV7-3, the J call TRBJ2-3; no clear D gene. The CDR3 extends over 13 amino acids. With 3 bases removed from V and 5 bases from J, the gap between germline ends came to 9 bases. CDR1 is SGHTA, CDR2 FQGTGA, per germline. DNA for the CDR3: TGTGCCAGCAGCTTCGGTAATGAAGATACGCAGTATTTT. Its translation is CASSFGNEDTQYF.

The chain is built from TRBV4-1 and TRBJ1-2; 8 bases line up with TRBD1. The CDR3 sequence is 15 residues long. Germline V gene data show CDR1 as MGHRA and CDR2 as YSYEKL. V lost 5 bases to trimming and J lost 2 bases; unmatched junction nucleotides: 7. Here the CDR3 reads CASSNSGQGNYGYTF. The DNA for the CDR3 is TGCGCCAGCAGCAATAGCGGACAGGGAAACTATGGCTACACCTTC.

V is TRBV5-4 and J is TRBJ1-1; D gene unclear. Looked up from germline, CDR1 is SGHNT and CDR2 is YYREEE (reference sequence). V lost 0 bases to trimming and J lost 0 bases, with 9 bases between them. The CDR3 totals 15 residues. CDR3 DNA sequence: TGTGCCAGCAGCTTGGCGGGAGACATGAACACTGAAGCTTTCTTT. This codes for CASSLAGDMNTEAFF.

The CDR3 is CASSESYSGAGETQYF. As DNA, the CDR3 is TGTGCCAGCAGTGAATCTTATAGCGGGGCGGGGGAGACCCAGTACTTC. The chain employs TRBV6-1 and TRBJ2-5, with TRBD2 matching over 8 bases. The germline gives CDR1 MNHNS, CDR2 SASEGT. This CDR3 has 16 amino acids. J was trimmed by 5 bases and V by 2 bases; bases with no gene match: 10.

CDR3 sequence reads: CASSHRSGLVETDTQYF. The CDR3 coding sequence is TGTGCCAGCAGCCATCGCTCGGGACTAGTCGAAACAGATACGCAGTATTTT. The J gene is TRBJ2-3, the V gene TRBV11-2; TRBD2 aligns across 8 bases. J was trimmed by 3 bases and V by 5 bases; bases with no gene match: 13. The CDR3 loop spans 17 amino acids. Per germline, CDR1 SGHAT and CDR2 FQNNGV.